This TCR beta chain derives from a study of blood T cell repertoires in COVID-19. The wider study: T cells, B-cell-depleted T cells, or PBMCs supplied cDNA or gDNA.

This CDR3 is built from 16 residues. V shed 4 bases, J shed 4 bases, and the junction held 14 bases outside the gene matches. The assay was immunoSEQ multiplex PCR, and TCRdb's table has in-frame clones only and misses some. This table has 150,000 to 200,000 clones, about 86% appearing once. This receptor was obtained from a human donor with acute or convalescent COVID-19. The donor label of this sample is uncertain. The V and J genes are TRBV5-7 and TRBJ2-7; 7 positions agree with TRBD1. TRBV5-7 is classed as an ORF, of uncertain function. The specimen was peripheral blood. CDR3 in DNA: TGTGCCAGCAGCCTATTTCCTTGCAGGGGGAAGTACGAGCAGTACTTC. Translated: CASSLFPCRGKYEQYF.